What follows are 9 T cell receptor beta chains derived from one specimen sequenced in a study of blood T cells in healthy people across ages. Primed by a sample-barcoded 5' primer and a J-beta primer mix, a second PCR proceeded for about 7 to 11 cycles. In TCRdb, the 5' RACE reads were re-called with MiXCR into one record per CDR3 protein. The sample gives about 570,000 distinct CDR3 sequences, 27% of which show up once; 15% to 20% is in the top ten. The sequencing input was blood. The receptors were gathered from a woman aged 65 to 85 in good health.

This clonotype was picked up a small number of times. For the CDR3, the DNA is TGTGCCAGCAGCTTCGCTAGCGGGGGCCAAGAGACCCAGTACTTC. Translated, it gives CASSFASGGQETQYF. This chain joins TRBV7-9 and TRBJ2-5; the match to TRBD2 covers 10 bases. J lost 1 base, V lost 3 bases, and 2 bases had no gene match. The CDR3 consists of 15 residues. From germline, CDR1 is SEHNR and CDR2 FQNEAQ (reference sequence).

The chain has TRBV18 and TRBJ2-5; D not resolved. Trimming shortened V by 3 bases and J by 3 bases, and 8 bases separated the two germline ends. The length of the CDR3 is 13 residues. The V gene's germline CDR1 is KGHSH and CDR2 LQKENI. CDR3 coding DNA: TGTGCCAGCTCACCGCACGTGGAAGAGACCCAGTACTTC. Translated: CASSPHVEETQYF.

In this sample, this clonotype turned up a few times. The chain recombines TRBV6-5 with TRBJ2-3, with a tentative D call TRBD2 (5 bases). V gave up 4 bases and J gave up 5 bases, with 10 bases separating them. This CDR3 is built from 13 residues. Per the germline V gene, CDR1 is MNHEY and CDR2 is SVGAGI. CDR3 nucleotide sequence: TGTGCCAGCAGTTGGTCCGAGGGAGATACGCAGTATTTT. As protein: CASSWSEGDTQYF.

This clonotype was counted between two and nine times. The rearrangement uses TRBV3-1 and TRBJ1-2, with TRBD1 as a possible D gene (5 bases). The germline V gene has CDR1 LGHDT and CDR2 YNNKEL (reference sequence). V shed 1 base and J shed 2 bases, with 11 bases lying between them. CDR3 length equals 15 residues. The DNA of the CDR3 is TGTGCCAGCAGCCAAGTATCGGGGCCCAACTATGGCTACACCTTC. Encoded protein: CASSQVSGPNYGYTF.

There are a few counts of this clonotype. The chain has TRBV7-9 and TRBJ2-5, with TRBD1 as a possible D gene (5 bases). The tail of the sequence fits TRBJ2-7 better, so the J call may be wrong. The CDR3 totals 14 residues. Germline CDR1 is SEHNR and CDR2 is FQNEAQ (reference sequence). The CDR3 nucleotides are TGTGCCAGCAGCTTATTGTCAGGGAACTACGAGCAGTACTTC. This codes for CASSLLSGNYEQYF.

The rearrangement joins TRBV6-2 or TRBV6-3 to TRBJ1-1; D possibly corresponds to TRBD1 (6 bases). V dropped 7 bases and J dropped 3 bases, with 15 bases sitting between them. The CDR3 runs 14 residues. Germline CDR1 reads MNHEY; CDR2 reads SVGEGT. Here the CDR3 reads CASMGPHRDTEAFF. The CDR3 nucleotides read TGTGCCAGCATGGGTCCACACAGGGACACTGAAGCTTTCTTT.

The V call is TRBV29-1, the J call TRBJ2-3; D is uncertain. Germline assignment: CDR1 SQVTM and CDR2 ANQGSEA. This CDR3 has 16 amino acids. V gave up 3 bases and J gave up 2 bases, with 18 bases separating them. The CDR3 region has the DNA TGCAGCGTTGATGGCTTCCGAGGATCCTCCACAGATACGCAGTATTTT. It specifies CSVDGFRGSSTDTQYF.

This clonotype turned up a few times. This chain links TRBV20-1 with TRBJ2-7, with a tentative D call TRBD2 (6 bases). The ends were cut back, 1 base at V and 2 bases at J, with 12 bases in the middle. The germline V gene encodes CDR1 DFQATT and CDR2 SNEGSKA (reference sequence). This CDR3 is built from 14 residues. The CDR3 DNA follows: TGCAGTGCTAGAGCCCGGGACTCGACCTACGAGCAGTACTTC. Translating it yields CSARARDSTYEQYF.

The chain recombines TRBV18 with TRBJ2-7; D is perhaps TRBD2 (6 bases). V was shortened by 3 bases and J by 7 bases, with 16 bases between the two germline ends. This CDR3 is 14 amino acids long. Germline-derived CDR1 and CDR2 are KGHSH and LQKENI. Written as DNA, the CDR3 is TGTGCCAGCTCACCGGGACCCGGGGGTAGGGAGCAGTACTTC. Its protein is CASSPGPGGREQYF.